This T cell receptor beta chain derives from a study of T cells after yellow fever vaccination. Notes on the study in general: A secondary response was less intense yet reached its peak sooner, at day 5 versus 15.

Germline CDR1 and CDR2: KGHSH and LQKENI. The CDR3 is made up of 17 amino acids. Trimming removed 0 bases from V and 0 bases from J, with 12 bases in between. Conversion of TCR transcripts into cDNA relied on 5'RACE template switching, which added a universal primer site and UMIs. TCRdb reanalysed the 5' RACE reads using MiXCR and keeps one entry per CDR3 protein. Of nearly 550,000 distinct CDR3 sequences in the sample, less than 20% were seen once. With respect to this clonotype: What it recognizes is unknown.

The rearrangement joins TRBV18 to TRBJ2-4; D remains ambiguous. This sample comprised PBMCs, obtained 15 days after the yellow fever booster vaccination. This clonotype was sampled from a man in his thirties or forties who received the YFV17D yellow fever vaccine. The CDR3 sequence: CASSPPGEKIAKNIQYF. CDR3 DNA: TGTGCCAGCTCACCACCAGGAGAGAAAATAGCCAAAAACATTCAGTACTTC.